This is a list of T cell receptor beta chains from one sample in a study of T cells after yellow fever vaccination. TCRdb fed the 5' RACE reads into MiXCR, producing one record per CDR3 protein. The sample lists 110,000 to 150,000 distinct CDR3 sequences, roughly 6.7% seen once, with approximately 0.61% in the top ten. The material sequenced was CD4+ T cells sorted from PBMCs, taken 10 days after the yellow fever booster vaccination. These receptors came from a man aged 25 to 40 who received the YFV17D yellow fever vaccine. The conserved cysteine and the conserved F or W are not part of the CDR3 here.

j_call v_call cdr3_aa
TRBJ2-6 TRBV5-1 ASSSTGFGANVLT
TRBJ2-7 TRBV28 ASSYRGVLAAYEQY
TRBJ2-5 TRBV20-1 SAKAETQY
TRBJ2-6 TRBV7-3 ASSLSQSGANVLT
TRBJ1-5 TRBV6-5 ASSYGGASQPQH
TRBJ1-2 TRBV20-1 SARGPGDNYGYT
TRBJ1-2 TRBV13 ASSSIRNNYGYT
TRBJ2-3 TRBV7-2 ATSWDPTDTQY
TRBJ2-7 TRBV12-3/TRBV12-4 ASSPFPAVSSYEQY
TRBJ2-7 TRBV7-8 ASSLAVYREREQY
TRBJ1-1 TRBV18 ASSPVTGGNTEAF
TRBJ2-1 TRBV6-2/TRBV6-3 ASSGSGSSYNEQF
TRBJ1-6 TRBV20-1 SAEGASQGGSPLH
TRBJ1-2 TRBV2 ASANRGLSGYGYT
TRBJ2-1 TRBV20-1 SAKGAVDEQF
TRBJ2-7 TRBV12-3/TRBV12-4 ASRQQGYEQY
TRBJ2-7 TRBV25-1 ASSPGLGTYEQY
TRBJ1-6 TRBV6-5 ATSTTGGINSPLH
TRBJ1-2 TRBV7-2 ASSSRTPRHGYT
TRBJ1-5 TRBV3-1 ASSLGRQTQPQH
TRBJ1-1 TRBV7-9 ASSRTGVTEAF
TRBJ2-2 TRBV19 ASSFGQTGELF
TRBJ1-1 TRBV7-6 ASSLGGDRGANTEAF
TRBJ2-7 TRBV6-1 ASSEETSGRGYEQY
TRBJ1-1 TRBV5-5 ASSLVPGEAF
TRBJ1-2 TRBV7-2 ASTYSRGMNYGYT
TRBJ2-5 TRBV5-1 ASGPGQGGETQY
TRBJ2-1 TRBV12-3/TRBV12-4 ASCPRGEQF
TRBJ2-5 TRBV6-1 ASSEVGAQY
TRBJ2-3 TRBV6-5 ASSPRTSGRTDKQY
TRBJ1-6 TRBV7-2 ASSPRQGASNSPLH
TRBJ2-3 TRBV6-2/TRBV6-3 ASRSGTSGTSTDTQY
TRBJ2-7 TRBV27 ASSWTDRGLYEQY
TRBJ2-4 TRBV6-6 ASSYPGDTQY
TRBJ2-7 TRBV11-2 ASSLRGGSSYEQY
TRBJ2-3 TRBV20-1 SARVTTNLDTQY
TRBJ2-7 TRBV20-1 SAQPRGYEQY
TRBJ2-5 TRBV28 ASGLPTGPQETQY
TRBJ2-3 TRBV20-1 SARDLSGSTDTQY
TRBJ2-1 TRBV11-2 ASSSPTSEPNNEQF
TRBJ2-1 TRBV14 ASSQGGHSGLYNEQF
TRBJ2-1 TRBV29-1 SADPSSYNEQF
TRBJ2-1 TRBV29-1 SVASWEINEQF
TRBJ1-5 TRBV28 ASSLRIRGFGNQPQH
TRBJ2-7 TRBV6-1 ASSEPGTSGVYEQY
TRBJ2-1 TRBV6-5 ASSYSIGGMNEQF
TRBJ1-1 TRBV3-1 ASSQARDRTEAF
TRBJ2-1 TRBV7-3 ASSPPAGEILYNEQF
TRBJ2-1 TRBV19 ASNRAGATGEQF
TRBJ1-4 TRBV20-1 SARDLPGREDEKLF
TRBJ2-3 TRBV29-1 SAGETLQY
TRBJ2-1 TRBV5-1 ASSVGLAAPEQF
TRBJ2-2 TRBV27 ASSGLGELF
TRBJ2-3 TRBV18 ASSPRQASTDTQY
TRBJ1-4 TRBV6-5 ASSYRGDEKLF
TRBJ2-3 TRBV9 ASSGGTPQSTDTQY
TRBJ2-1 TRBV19 ASSLTSGSNEQF